The sequence of this T cell receptor (beta chain) was determined in a study of identical twins. Whole-study results and caveats: Cross-sectional statistical analysis was relied on for the conclusions, without the same donors being followed. Analyses of zero insertions could, in part, be confounded by invariant MAIT and iNKT cells.

cDNA carried unique molecular identifiers, and a universal primer site was added by template switching. Via MiXCR, TCRdb re-called the 5' RACE reads, giving one row per CDR3 protein. The sample comprises roughly 1.6 million distinct CDR3 sequences, around 29% of which are singletons, and about 0.27% rests with the top ten. Only a few counts were recorded for this clonotype. Its antigen remains unidentified. The germline V gene has CDR1 MDHEN and CDR2 SYDVKM. The ends lost 0 bases at V and 6 bases at J; junction bases unmatched: 7. There are 17 residues in the CDR3. The chain uses TRBV28 and TRBJ2-1; 11 bases are a match to TRBD2. The TCR comes from a newborn girl in good health. Sample: cord blood. As DNA, the CDR3 is TGTGCCAGCAGTTTATGGAGGAGTAGCGGGAGGGCCAATGAGCAGTTCTTC. Translation: CASSLWRSSGRANEQFF.